This T cell receptor beta chain was documented in a study of shared clonotypes between healthy human individuals. Deep-level settings were used for running the assay. Using immunoSEQ multiplex PCR, the repertoire was profiled, and TCRdb retains in-frame clones only, with some absent. The sample carries 950,000 to 1,100,000 clones, 75% recorded once. CDR3 length: 14 residues. Germline V gives CDR1 SGHTA, CDR2 FQGNSA. V lost 6 bases to trimming and J lost 7 bases, with 13 bases between them. The specimen sequenced was memory CD4+ T cells sorted from blood. Subset given: CD45RA-negative fraction. The TCR comes from a man aged 18 to 29 in good health. The chain has TRBV7-2 and TRBJ1-6, with D tentatively TRBD1 (5 bases). CDR3 in DNA: TGTGCCAGCAGGTTGGAGGGGCGGAATTCACCCCTCCACTTT. It yields the protein CASRLEGRNSPLHF.